This T cell receptor (beta chain) was obtained from a study of blood T cell repertoires in COVID-19. The wider study: Sites across the United States, Italy and Spain contributed samples from acute and convalescent COVID-19. T cells, B-cell-depleted T cells, or PBMCs supplied cDNA or gDNA.

Original processing methods: Estimates of nucleated cell counts were drawn from the amplification of reference gene primers. The data were produced by immunoSEQ multiplex PCR, yet TCRdb's version contains in-frame clones alone and is incomplete. The V and J calls and clone size come from that table; D and trimming were worked out from the DNA. The table has nearly 45,000 clones, approximately 85% seen once. Germline V gene data show CDR1 as KGHSH and CDR2 as LQKENI. V was cut by 3 bases and J by 0 bases, with 8 bases left in between. The CDR3 consists of 14 residues. This chain joins TRBV18 and TRBJ2-5; possible D gene TRBD1, 5 bases. The clonotype was recovered from a woman aged 80 or over with acute or convalescent COVID-19. The sequencing sample was made of peripheral blood. CDR3 protein: CASSPSRDQETQYF. In DNA, the CDR3 is TGTGCCAGCTCACCTAGCAGGGACCAAGAGACCCAGTACTTC.